These T cell receptor beta chains were read from a single sample in a study of cytomegalovirus exposure and HLA in healthy donors. Sequencing used immunoSEQ multiplex PCR; TCRdb keeps in-frame clones, though not all of them. The repertoire holds roughly 120,000 clones, with around nine tenths as singletons. Sequences were obtained from PBMCs. The receptors come from a woman in her twenties or thirties in good health and CMV-seropositive. Both conserved end residues are part of each CDR3. The D gene is left open where the match is weak. Where a row states a size, it is once, few, many or the class of an expanded clone; other rows omit it.

CDR3nt	CDR3aa	v_gene	j_gene	d_gene	abundance
TGCAGTCCGTCTTCGAGAGATGGCTACACCTTC	CSPSSRDGYTF	TRBV20-1	TRBJ1-2	-	-
TGTGCCAGCAGCCTCGGGACAGGGCGGGAGCAGTACTTC	CASSLGTGREQYF	TRBV7-2	TRBJ2-7	TRBD1	-
TGTGCCAGCAGTTTATTCCCTCTAGCGGGGGGAACGAACACCGGGGAGCTGTTTTTT	CASSLFPLAGGTNTGELFF	TRBV27	TRBJ2-2	TRBD2	-
TGTGCCAGCCTTGGACTAGCCCAGTTCTTC	CASLGLAQFF	TRBV2	TRBJ2-1	TRBD2	once
TGTGCCAGTACCGGCCTCCCTAGTGGCGAGCAGTACTTC	CASTGLPSGEQYF	TRBV19	TRBJ2-7	-	-
TGTGCCAGCAGTATTAGCGGGGGGGCAGGGACCCAGTACTTC	CASSISGGAGTQYF	TRBV2	TRBJ2-5	TRBD2	-
TGTGCCAGCAGCGCAAGCAGGGGAATCCTTAGCAATCAGCCCCAGCATTTT	CASSASRGILSNQPQHF	TRBV21-1	TRBJ1-5	-	-
TGTGCCAGCAGTCTTGACAGGGGCTCCAATCAGCCCCAGCATTTT	CASSLDRGSNQPQHF	TRBV2	TRBJ1-5	TRBD1	-
TGTGCCAGCAGCTTAGAGTGGGAGAGCTCCTACGAGCAGTACTTC	CASSLEWESSYEQYF	TRBV7-2	TRBJ2-7	-	-
TGTGCCAGCAGCTCAGGGACAGGGGGATGGCGTAACTATGGCTACACCTTC	CASSSGTGGWRNYGYTF	TRBV5-4	TRBJ1-2	TRBD1	-
TGTGCCAGCAGCGCCAGCGGGACGGTCGGTGGGAATGAGCAGTTCTTC	CASSASGTVGGNEQFF	TRBV7-6	TRBJ2-1	TRBD2	-
TGTGCCAGCTCACTGGGAGAGGGCTCTGGAAACACCATATATTTT	CASSLGEGSGNTIYF	TRBV18	TRBJ1-3	-	-
TGTGCCAGCAGTTACTCGGGCGGGACCTCTGGAAACACCATATATTTT	CASSYSGGTSGNTIYF	TRBV6-5	TRBJ1-3	-	-
TGCAGCGGGAAGGGACTAGCGGGACGCAATGAGCAGTTCTTC	CSGKGLAGRNEQFF	TRBV29-1	TRBJ2-1	TRBD2	-
TGTGCCAGCAGCCAAGATCTTAGGAGGGGAGGTGAGCAGTTCTTC	CASSQDLRRGGEQFF	TRBV4-2	TRBJ2-1	-	-
TGTGCCAGCTCCCGACAGAGTTCACCCCTCCACTTT	CASSRQSSPLHF	TRBV18	TRBJ1-6	-	-
TGCAGAGCGGGACAAATTTACAATGAGCAGTTCTTC	CRAGQIYNEQFF	TRBV29-1	TRBJ2-1	-	-
TGTGCCAGCTCACCACTAGCAGGGGAGAGGGGGCAGTACTTC	CASSPLAGERGQYF	TRBV18	TRBJ2-7	-	-
TGTGCCAGCAGCTCGGGACTAGCGCCTAGCACAGATACGCAGTATTTT	CASSSGLAPSTDTQYF	TRBV7-2	TRBJ2-3	TRBD2	-
TGTGCCAGCTCACCGAAGGCGGGGGGGCAATTGTTCGAGCAGTACTTC	CASSPKAGGQLFEQYF	TRBV18	TRBJ2-7	TRBD2	-
TGTGCCAGCAGTGCGCGGGGCATCGGAAACACCATATATTTT	CASSARGIGNTIYF	TRBV28	TRBJ1-3	-	-
TGTGCCAGCAGCTTGGTCGACAGACGCACAGATACGCAGTATTTT	CASSLVDRRTDTQYF	TRBV5-4	TRBJ2-3	-	-
TGTGCCAGCAGCTCCAGGGGGCCAGGTGAAAAACTGTTTTTT	CASSSRGPGEKLFF	TRBV11-2	TRBJ1-4	TRBD1	-
TGTGCCAGCAGCCGGAGTAGCTCCTACAATGAGCAGTTCTTC	CASSRSSSYNEQFF	TRBV11-3	TRBJ2-1	-	-
TGTGCCAGTGCCAGGGGGCGCGACTATGGCTACACCTTC	CASARGRDYGYTF	TRBV19	TRBJ1-2	TRBD1	-
TGCGCCAGCAGCTTGGGACAGGGGAGCTACGAGCAGTACTTC	CASSLGQGSYEQYF	TRBV5-1	TRBJ2-7	TRBD1	-
TGTGCCAGCAGCTGGGACAGGGGGCTCATATACGAGCAGTACTTC	CASSWDRGLIYEQYF	TRBV5-4	TRBJ2-7	TRBD1	-
TGTGCCAGCAGTCGGACAGGTCTGAACACTGAAGCTTTCTTT	CASSRTGLNTEAFF	TRBV6-5	TRBJ1-1	TRBD1	-
TGTGCCAGCAGTTCCGCGGATGGTGAGCAGTTCTTC	CASSSADGEQFF	TRBV6-5	TRBJ2-1	-	-
TGTGCCAGCAGCTTAAGAGGGCAGTCGGTCCGTCTAAACACTGAAGCTTTCTTT	CASSLRGQSVRLNTEAFF	TRBV7-2	TRBJ1-1	-	-
TGTGCCAGCAGTCCCCAGGGGGTAAGGCAGCCCCAGCATTTT	CASSPQGVRQPQHF	TRBV27	TRBJ1-5	TRBD1	-
TGTGCCAGCAGCTTGACAGCTACCTACGAGCAGTACTTC	CASSLTATYEQYF	TRBV21-1	TRBJ2-7	-	-
TGTGCCAGCAGCTCGCGCCAGGGTGGGAGGACCGGGGAGCTGTTTTTT	CASSSRQGGRTGELFF	TRBV7-2	TRBJ2-2	-	-
TGTGCCAGCAGCTTAGACAGGGGCCTCTCCTACGAGCAGTACTTC	CASSLDRGLSYEQYF	TRBV11-2	TRBJ2-7	-	once
TGCGCCAGCAGCCGAGAGACGGGGACACTGGTCTATGAGCAGTTCTTC	CASSRETGTLVYEQFF	TRBV4-3	TRBJ2-1	-	-
TGTGCCAGCGAGGGGGAGGGCCGAATCGTTTACAATGAGCAGTTCTTC	CASEGEGRIVYNEQFF	TRBV6-6	TRBJ2-1	-	-
TGCGCCAGCAGCTTACAGGGGGCGCGGATGGAGCAGTACTTC	CASSLQGARMEQYF	TRBV5-1	TRBJ2-7	TRBD1	-
TGTGCCAGCAGCAAAGGAGTAGCGAACACCGGGGAGCTGTTTTTT	CASSKGVANTGELFF	TRBV21-1	TRBJ2-2	-	-
TGTGCCAGCAGCCTGGGACTAGCCCCATACGAGCAGTACTTC	CASSLGLAPYEQYF	TRBV14	TRBJ2-7	TRBD2	-
TGTGCCAGCAGTGAAGGGCAGGGGGCGTCCACTGAAGCTTTCTTT	CASSEGQGASTEAFF	TRBV2	TRBJ1-1	TRBD1	-
TGTGCCAGCAGTTACTCGGGGCTCTCTGGGGCCAACGTCCTGACTTTC	CASSYSGLSGANVLTF	TRBV6-5	TRBJ2-6	-	-
TGCGCCAGCAGCCAACAGGCTAGCGGGACGAGGGATACGCAGTATTTT	CASSQQASGTRDTQYF	TRBV4-1	TRBJ2-3	TRBD2	-
TGCGCCAGCAGCCAAGATGAAACTAGCGGTTACAATGAGCAGTTCTTC	CASSQDETSGYNEQFF	TRBV4-1	TRBJ2-1	TRBD2	-
TGTGCCAGCAGTAGTGGGGAGAGGGCTGAAGCTTTCTTT	CASSSGERAEAFF	TRBV5-4	TRBJ1-1	-	-
TGTGCCAGCAGCTTAGGGACAGGGCTCTACGAGCAGTACTTC	CASSLGTGLYEQYF	TRBV7-9	TRBJ2-7	TRBD1	-
TGTGCCAGCAGCTTGGGCCTCTACACCGGGGAGCTGTTTTTT	CASSLGLYTGELFF	TRBV11-3	TRBJ2-2	-	-
TGTGCCAGCAGCATAGCGGGAGGGTACAATGAGCAGTTCTTC	CASSIAGGYNEQFF	TRBV6-5	TRBJ2-1	TRBD2	once